Listed here are 5 T cell receptor beta chains from one sample, sequenced in a study of cytomegalovirus exposure and HLA in healthy donors. This PCR relied on a set of 60 Vbeta primers and 13 Jbeta primers. Sequenced by immunoSEQ multiplex PCR; TCRdb stores in-frame clones only, minus some. Among 150,000 or so clones listed, just over 75% were seen once. What was sequenced was PBMCs. All receptors come from a woman in her 40s in good health and CMV-seronegative.

This rearrangement joins TRBV7-8 to TRBJ1-1; no firm D call. The V and J ends lost 4 bases and 4 bases respectively, with 10 bases between them. The CDR3 length is 13 residues. Per germline, CDR1 SGHVS and CDR2 FQNEAQ. The CDR3 coding sequence is TGTGCCAGCAGCTCGACTTCGAGCACTGAAGCTTTCTTT. As protein: CASSSTSSTEAFF.

The chain carries TRBV27 and TRBJ1-3, with 8 bases aligning to TRBD1. J gave up 2 bases and V 0 bases, and 12 bases lay outside the gene matches. Germline V lookup: CDR1 MNHEY, CDR2 SMNVEV (reference sequence). The CDR3 totals 19 residues. CDR3 bases: TGTGCCAGCAGTTTATCCTACGGCGGACAGGGTTCGGCTGGAAACACCATATATTTT. Translation: CASSLSYGGQGSAGNTIYF.

The gene calls are TRBV30 and TRBJ2-5, with 15 bases aligning to TRBD2. With V trimmed by 5 bases and J by 2 bases, 9 bases remained unmatched. In germline, CDR1 is GTSNPN, CDR2 SVGIG (reference sequence). The CDR3 sequence is 17 residues long. Here the CDR3 DNA reads TGTGCCTGGGCCTTTGGACTAGCGGGAGGGTTACAAGAGACCCAGTACTTC. It yields the protein CAWAFGLAGGLQETQYF. Filled out from reference TRBV30 and TRBJ2-5, the complete variable domain reads SQTIHQWPATLVQPVGSPLSLECTVEGTSNPNLYWYRQAAGRGLQLLFYSVGIGQISSEVPQNLSASRPQDRQFILSSKKLLLSDSGFYLCAWAFGLAGGLQETQYFGPGTRLLVL.

The rearrangement joins TRBV7-3 to TRBJ2-1; possibly TRBD1 for D (5 bases). Germline V CDR1 and CDR2: SGHTA, FQGTGA. Trimming pared 4 bases from V and 6 bases from J, leaving 10 bases between. This CDR3 region has 13 residues. CDR3 in DNA: TGTGCCAGCAGCTCTCGACAGTCCAATGAGCAGTTCTTC. Its translation is CASSSRQSNEQFF. The entire variable domain, with the rest obtained from reference TRBV7-3 and TRBJ2-1, is as follows: GAGVSQTPSNKVTEKGKYVELRCDPISGHTALYWYRQSLGQGPEFLIYFQGTGAADDSGLPNDRFFAVRPEGSVSTLKIQRTERGDSAVYLCASSSRQSNEQFFGPGTRLTVL.

The gene calls are TRBV19 and TRBJ1-3; TRBD1 might be the D (5 bases). This CDR3 has 15 amino acids. Looked up from germline, CDR1 is LNHDA and CDR2 is SQIVND (reference sequence). Trimming shortened V by 7 bases and J by 0 bases, and 13 bases separated the two germline ends. CDR3 coding DNA: TGTGCCAGTACCTCTAACAGGAACTCTGGAAACACCATATATTTT. Its protein product is CASTSNRNSGNTIYF.